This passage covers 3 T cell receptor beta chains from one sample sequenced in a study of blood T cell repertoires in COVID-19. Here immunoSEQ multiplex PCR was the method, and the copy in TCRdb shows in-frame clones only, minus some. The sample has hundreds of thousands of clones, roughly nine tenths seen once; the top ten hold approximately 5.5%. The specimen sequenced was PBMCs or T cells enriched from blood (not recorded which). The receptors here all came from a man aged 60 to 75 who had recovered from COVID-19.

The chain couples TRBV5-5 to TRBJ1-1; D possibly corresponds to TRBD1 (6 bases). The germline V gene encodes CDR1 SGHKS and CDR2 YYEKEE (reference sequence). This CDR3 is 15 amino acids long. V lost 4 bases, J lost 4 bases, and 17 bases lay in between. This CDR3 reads CASSHGGAQATEAFF. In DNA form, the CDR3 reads TGTGCCAGCAGCCACGGGGGGGCGCAGGCCACTGAAGCTTTCTTT.

The CDR3 region is CASTSSGTVNTEAFF. The CDR3 bases are TGTGCCAGTACAAGTTCCGGGACAGTGAACACTGAAGCTTTCTTT. This chain connects TRBV19 to TRBJ1-1; 7 positions match TRBD1. CDR1 and CDR2 (germline): LNHDA, SQIVND (reference sequence). Germline trimming cut 7 bases from V and 0 bases from J; bases unmatched to any gene: 8. There are 15 residues in the CDR3.

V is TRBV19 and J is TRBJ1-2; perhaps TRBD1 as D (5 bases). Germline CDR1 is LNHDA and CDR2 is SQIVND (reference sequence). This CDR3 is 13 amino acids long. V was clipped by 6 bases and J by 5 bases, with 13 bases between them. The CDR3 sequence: CASSRGGDYGYTF. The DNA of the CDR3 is TGTGCCAGTAGCCGCGGGGGGGATTATGGCTACACCTTC.